Given below is one T cell receptor (beta chain) in context. The data are from a study of control samples from healthy donors and cancer patients. The CDR3 runs to 14 residues. CDR1 is MNHEY, CDR2 SVGEGT, per germline. Germline trimming cut 5 bases from V and 3 bases from J; bases unmatched to any gene: 3. Method: immunoSEQ multiplex PCR; TCRdb's copy keeps in-frame clones and lacks some. The sample carries around 190,000 clones, 85% to 95% recorded once. The V and J genes are TRBV6-2 or TRBV6-3 and TRBJ2-2; 7 positions agree with TRBD1. Sequencing was done on a sample of blood. This TCR derives from a man aged 25-45 years in good health. CDR3: CASSPDRDTGELFF. CDR3 coding DNA: TGTGCCAGCAGTCCCGACAGGGACACCGGGGAGCTGTTTTTT.